What follows are 11 T cell receptor beta chains derived from one specimen sequenced in a study of naive and memory T cell subsets. Overall study results and limits: Especially in CD8 cells, naive repertoires contained a few larger clonotypes, possibly CD45RA-re-expressing memory cells.

Two oligonucleotides, mixed equimolar, formed the beta constant-region primer covering TRBC1 and TRBC2. Four rounds of PCR amplified the ligated cDNA using nested alpha and beta constant-region primers plus SP2. One entry per CDR3 protein results from TCRdb running MiXCR on the UMI-ligation and nested PCR reads. The profile covers around 83,000 distinct CDR3 sequences, with roughly 10% appearing a single time and 0.12% to 0.15% taken by the ten largest. These TCRs' antigens remain unknown. The specimen sequenced was naive CD4+ T cells from blood. These receptors came from a human donor in good health.

Ten or more counts support this clonotype. The gene calls are TRBV20-1 and TRBJ2-7; possibly TRBD2 for D (6 bases). Deletions cut 1 base from V and 5 bases from J, with 15 bases between. The CDR3 consists of 14 residues. The germline V gene encodes CDR1 DFQATT and CDR2 SNEGSKA (reference sequence). The CDR3 sequence is CSARGIAGSHEQYF. The CDR3 DNA sequence: TGCAGTGCTAGAGGCATCGCGGGATCCCACGAGCAGTACTTC.

This clonotype was detected only a few times. The chain uses TRBV6-6 and TRBJ2-3, with D uncertain. The V gene lost 2 bases and the J gene lost 2 bases, with 8 bases spanning the gap. CDR3 length: 14 amino acids. CDR1 MNHNY and CDR2 SVGAGI come from the germline V gene (reference sequence). CDR3 sequence reads: CASSYRPNTDTQYF. The CDR3 DNA follows: TGTGCCAGCAGTTACCGGCCGAACACAGATACGCAGTATTTT.

This clonotype was counted between two and nine times. CDR3: CASSLQAPRQAFF. CDR3 DNA: TGTGCCAGCTCCCTTCAGGCCCCCCGCCAAGCTTTCTTT. The chain uses TRBV6-2 or TRBV6-3 and TRBJ1-1; D gene unclear. The CDR3 contains 13 residues. In germline, CDR1 is MNHEY, CDR2 SVGEGT. V was clipped by 8 bases and J by 9 bases, with 19 bases between them.

The chain couples TRBV12-3 or TRBV12-4 to TRBJ2-3; 8 bases agree with TRBD2. The CDR3 is 17 residues long. V was clipped by 3 bases and J by 5 bases; unmatched bases: 13. Here the CDR3 DNA reads TGTGCCAGCAGTTTGAGGACTAGCAACGCGGGGAGAGATACGCAGTATTTT. Its protein is CASSLRTSNAGRDTQYF.

This rearrangement joins TRBV15 to TRBJ1-6, with a weak D call TRBD1 (5 bases). CDR1 LNHNV and CDR2 YYDKDF come from the germline V gene (reference sequence). The V and J ends lost 1 base and 9 bases respectively, with 10 bases between them. The CDR3 is 14 amino acids. CDR3 residues: CATSRGGDGSPLHF. CDR3 nucleotide sequence: TGTGCCACCAGCAGAGGAGGGGACGGTTCACCCCTCCACTTT.

V and J are TRBV30 and TRBJ2-5; TRBD2 aligns across 9 bases. With 3 bases clipped from V and 5 bases from J, the junction kept 7 bases outside the gene matches. The germline V gene has CDR1 GTSNPN and CDR2 SVGIG (reference sequence). The CDR3 contains 14 residues. CDR3 sequence: CAWRPPAGGETQYF. DNA of the CDR3: TGTGCCTGGAGACCTCCAGCGGGAGGTGAGACCCAGTACTTC.

This rearrangement joins TRBV3-1 to TRBJ1-2; D ambiguous. Germline-derived CDR1 and CDR2 are LGHDT and YNNKEL (reference sequence). The length of the CDR3 is 18 residues. Trimming took off 4 bases at V and 1 base at J, with 22 bases between the two ends. The CDR3 here is CASSPTGVEEPGNYGYTF. CDR3 bases: TGTGCCAGCAGCCCCACCGGCGTTGAGGAGCCCGGTAACTATGGCTACACCTTC.

The chain is built from TRBV18 and TRBJ2-5, with 8 bases aligning to TRBD1. The length of the CDR3 is 13 residues. The V segment lost 6 bases and the J segment 5 bases; nucleotides outside the gene matches: 5. Germline V gene lookup returns CDR1 KGHSH and CDR2 LQKENI. This CDR3 reads CASSLGQGETQYF. The DNA of the CDR3 is TGTGCCAGCTCCCTCGGACAGGGTGAGACCCAGTACTTC.

V is TRBV7-3 and J is TRBJ2-2; D gene uncertain. There are 15 residues in the CDR3. The ends were cut back, 4 bases at V and 2 bases at J, with 11 bases in the middle. Germline V gene sequence: CDR1 SGHTA, CDR2 FQGTGA. The CDR3 spells CASSSAYPNTGELFF. The CDR3 DNA sequence: TGTGCCAGCAGCTCAGCTTATCCTAACACCGGGGAGCTGTTTTTT.

V usage is TRBV12-3 or TRBV12-4 and J usage is TRBJ1-1; possible D gene TRBD1, 6 bases. The V and J ends lost 3 bases and 1 base respectively, with 12 bases between them. The CDR3 is 15 amino acids. The CDR3 coding sequence is TGTGCCAGCAGTTTTCGGCGACAGGCGAACACTGAAGCTTTCTTT. Its protein is CASSFRRQANTEAFF.

V and J are TRBV7-3 and TRBJ2-2; 9 nucleotides line up with TRBD2. Trimming at V came to 3 bases and at J to 4 bases, leaving 3 bases not matched to a gene. CDR1 and CDR2 from the germline V gene are SGHTA and FQGTGA. There are 15 residues in the CDR3. CDR3 sequence: CASSFGTSPTGELFF. The DNA of the CDR3 is TGTGCCAGCAGCTTCGGGACTAGCCCCACCGGGGAGCTGTTTTTT.